This T cell receptor (beta chain) was observed in a study of blood T cells in healthy people across ages (dated by TCRdb to the mid-2010s). The study in broad terms: Template switching captured roughly one uniquely barcoded TCR beta cDNA molecule per two T cells in model experiments. Using deep sequencing normalized with unique cDNA molecular identifiers, the study measured how TCR beta repertoire diversity changes with age. The donors were divided into four age groups: young (average around 16 years), middle-aged (about 39), aged (about 62) and long-lived (82). Donors of different ages were randomly distributed across sequencing lanes to avoid experimental bias. For two donors (one aged 18 to 29 and one aged 80 or older), the study analyzed two additional independent replicas of 1 million unique cDNA reads from the same blood draw.

Details on this clonotype: Its antigen is currently not known. Nothing much larger sits one base from this clone, and base qualities are not available.

The donors were some 39 Caucasian individuals from Russia, aged about 6 to 95 years, who were systemically healthy. Each donor gave ten milliliters of peripheral blood, drawn into EDTA-treated Vacutainer tubes. Ficoll-Paque density-gradient centrifugation was used to isolate PBMCs, with at least 6 million per sample. Total RNA, at least 5 micrograms per sample, was extracted from PBMCs with Trizol reagent. For every donor, flow cytometry on a PBMC aliquot measured the percentage of naive CD45RAhigh/CD27high T cells. The library was generated by 5' RACE. Sequencing was carried out with an Illumina HiSeq 2500. The second PCR ran for about 7 to 11 cycles and used a J-beta primer mix along with a sample-barcoded 5' primer. A unique molecular identifier was introduced onto each TCR beta cDNA molecule by a template-switch 5' adaptor carrying 12 random nucleotides. Each sample yielded at least 2.5 million CDR3-containing paired-end reads. All of the RNA was converted into first-strand cDNA using the Mint cDNA synthesis kit, with a TRBC-specific oligonucleotide serving as the primer. After uracil-DNA glycosylase treatment, a first 18-cycle PCR used universal primers M1SS and BC2_uni_R on all cDNA. The paper's data handling went like this. For normalization, 1 million high-quality reads, each with a distinct molecular identifier, were randomly selected from each sample. Reads sharing molecular identifiers were discarded rather than binned into consensus sequences. MiTCR, with a Q25 quality threshold and the strictest error-elimination algorithm, was used for CDR3 identification, clonotype clustering and error correction. A nonparametric unseen species model with Euler transformation was used to estimate a lower bound on total TCR beta diversity. Using fastp trimming at Q25 and MiXCR clonotype assembly, TCRdb reanalyzed the public sequencing data and kept in-frame beta chains. Rows are unified per CDR3 protein, each entry keeping the most common DNA and genes. The V and J calls were not made by the authors but by TCRdb's processing. The sample contains about a million distinct CDR3 sequences, roughly 51% of them found a single time. Roughly 23% of the sample comes from the top ten.

What the work shows at the level of the full study, not this receptor alone: Observed TCR beta diversity per million T cells fell roughly linearly with age, and a significant reduction was already apparent by age around 44. There was a strong correlation between observed TCR beta diversity and the percentage of naive T cells measured by flow cytometry. Bulk unsorted PBMC profiling prevented conclusive comparison of naive and antigen-experienced compartments. The CMV infection status of donors was not known, potentially confounding age-related changes in expanded clonotypes. Compared with the aged group, the long-lived group had more naive CD4+ T cells, fewer expanded clones and increased TCR diversity, a pattern suggesting age selection. Estimates of total diversity based on one million sequenced T cells were considered lower bounds and underestimates.

Relative to germline, V is 5 bases shorter and J is 7 bases shorter, with 11 bases between their ends. The cysteine opens and the phenylalanine closes a CDR3 of 13 amino acids. Only CDR3 DNA remains: 39 bases, in frame from the first base. The germline V gene specifies SGHTA as CDR1 and FQGNSA as CDR2. The receptor chain draws on TRBV7-2 and TRBJ2-2; the D region possibly corresponds to TRBD2 (6 bases align). The sample taken for sequencing was blood. The sequence came from an older woman in good health. The DNA sequence follows: TGTGCCAGCAGCCGCACGGGGGTCGGGGAGCTGTTTTTT. Its protein reads: CASSRTGVGELFF.